This T cell receptor beta chain emerged from a study of beta chain features in type 1 diabetes. Every isolated RNA sample was fully reverse transcribed, so sequencing captured expressed TCRB transcripts. The assay was immunoSEQ multiplex PCR, and TCRdb's table has in-frame clones only and misses some. Counted here are some 290,000 clones, more than 13% occurring once; the ten biggest clones make up 0.015% to 0.02%. Cell sorting via CD45RO/CCR7/CD25/CD127/CD95/CD27 was performed to obtain CD4+ naive, central memory, regulatory and stem cell-like memory cells. Whole-study findings and limits: A pattern of fewer insertions and more deletions at VDJ junctions was seen in type 1 diabetes patients. A moderate, significant TCRB CDR3 shortening appeared in type 1 diabetes across four CD4+ subsets.

As regards this clone: Its matching antigen is unknown.

The V and J ends lost 5 bases and 3 bases respectively, with 17 bases between them. This CDR3 contains 15 residues. Germline V gene sequence: CDR1 MDHEN, CDR2 SYDVKM. Sequencing input: naive CD4+ T cells from blood. The clonotype originates from a young man with type 1 diabetes. The chain combines TRBV28 with TRBJ2-7, with D hard to call. In DNA, the CDR3 is TGTGCCAGCAGTCCCTCCTCTTCCTCCAGCTACGAGCAGTACTTC. It specifies CASSPSSSSSYEQYF.